Listed below are T cell receptor beta chains from one sample, sequenced in a study of shared clonotypes between healthy human individuals. Libraries were prepared by immunoSEQ multiplex PCR; TCRdb keeps only in-frame clonotypes and omits some of them. The table lists 180,000 or so clones, 80% to 95% of them singletons. Material for sequencing was naive CD4+ T cells sorted from blood. These receptors originate from a young woman in good health. Each CDR3 is given with its conserved first and last residue. D genes are given only for firm matches. Some rows mark clone size as missing; the rest say once, few, many or name a class of expanded clone.

V	J	size	D	CDR3	DNA
TRBV28	TRBJ1-2	.	.	CASSLRAAGNYGYTF	TGTGCCAGCAGTTTAAGGGCCGCGGGGAACTATGGCTACACCTTC
TRBV28	TRBJ2-2	.	TRBD1	CASTSWDRPNTGELFF	TGTGCCAGCACCTCCTGGGACAGGCCAAACACCGGGGAGCTGTTTTTT
TRBV18	TRBJ2-5	.	.	CASSPEEETQYF	TGTGCCAGCTCACCGGAGGAAGAGACCCAGTACTTC
TRBV4-1	TRBJ2-7	.	.	CASSQAQRDYEQYF	TGCGCCAGCAGCCAAGCCCAGCGAGACTACGAGCAGTACTTC
TRBV2	TRBJ2-7	once	TRBD1	CASSWRQGSTAGQYF	TGTGCCAGCAGTTGGAGACAGGGGTCTACCGCGGGGCAGTACTTC
TRBV6-5	TRBJ1-3	.	.	CASSFTGSLTGNTIYF	TGTGCCAGCAGTTTCACAGGGTCATTGACTGGAAACACCATATATTTT
TRBV4-1	TRBJ2-7	.	TRBD1	CASRRQGHYEQYF	TGCGCCAGCAGGCGACAGGGACACTACGAGCAGTACTTC
TRBV28	TRBJ2-5	.	.	CASSNTGKKETQYF	TGTGCCAGCAGCAACACCGGGAAAAAAGAGACCCAGTACTTC
TRBV28	TRBJ1-3	.	.	CASSRDLNSGNTIYF	TGTGCCAGCAGTCGCGATCTAAACTCTGGAAACACCATATATTTT
TRBV27	TRBJ2-7	.	.	CASSLSHEQYF	TGTGCCAGCAGTTTATCTCACGAGCAGTACTTC